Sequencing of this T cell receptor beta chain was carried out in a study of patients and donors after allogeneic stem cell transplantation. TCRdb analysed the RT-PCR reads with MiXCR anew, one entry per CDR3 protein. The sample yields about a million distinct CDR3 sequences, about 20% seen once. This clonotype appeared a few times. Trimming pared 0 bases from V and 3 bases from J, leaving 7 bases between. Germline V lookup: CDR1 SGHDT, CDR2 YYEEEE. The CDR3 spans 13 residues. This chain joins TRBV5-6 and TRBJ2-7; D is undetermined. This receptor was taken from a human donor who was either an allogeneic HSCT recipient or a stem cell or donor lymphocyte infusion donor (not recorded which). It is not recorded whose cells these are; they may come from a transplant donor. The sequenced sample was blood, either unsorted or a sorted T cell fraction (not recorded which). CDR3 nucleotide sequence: TGTGCCAGCAGCTTGGAGGCAGACTACGAGCAGTACTTC. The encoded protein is CASSLEADYEQYF.